This T cell receptor beta chain comes out of a study of T cell changes during pregnancy in multiple sclerosis. Germline CDR1 reads MDHEN; CDR2 reads SYDVKM. V shed 5 bases and J shed 4 bases, with 12 bases lying between them. This CDR3 has 14 residues. Clones were read by immunoSEQ multiplex PCR, and TCRdb kept only the in-frame ones, dropping some. The sample records some 18,000 clones, about nine tenths being singletons. This chain links TRBV28 with TRBJ1-5, with D maybe TRBD1 (6 bases). The TCR was taken from a female donor in good health, enrolled as a control in a pregnancy study. Specimen: CD8+ T cells from peripheral blood mononuclear cells, collected in the third trimester of pregnancy. CDR3 protein: CASSHRDTNQPQHF. CDR3 nucleotides: TGTGCCAGCAGTCACCGGGACACTAATCAGCCCCAGCATTTT.